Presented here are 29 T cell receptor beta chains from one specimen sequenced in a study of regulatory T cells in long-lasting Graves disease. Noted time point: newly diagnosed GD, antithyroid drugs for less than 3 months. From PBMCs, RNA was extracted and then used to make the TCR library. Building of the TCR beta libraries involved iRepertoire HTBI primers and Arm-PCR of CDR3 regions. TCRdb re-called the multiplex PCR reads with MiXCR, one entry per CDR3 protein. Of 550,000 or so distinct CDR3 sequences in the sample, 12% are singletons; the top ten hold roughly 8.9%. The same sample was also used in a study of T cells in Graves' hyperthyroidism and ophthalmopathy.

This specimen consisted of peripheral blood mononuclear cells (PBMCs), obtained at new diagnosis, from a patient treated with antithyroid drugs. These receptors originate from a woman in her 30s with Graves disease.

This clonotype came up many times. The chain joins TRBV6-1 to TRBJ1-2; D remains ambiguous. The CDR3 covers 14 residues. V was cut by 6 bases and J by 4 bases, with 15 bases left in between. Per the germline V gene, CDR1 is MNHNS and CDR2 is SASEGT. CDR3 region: CASSDLDGLYGYTF. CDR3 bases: TGTGCCAGCAGCGACCTGGACGGACTCTATGGCTACACCTTC.

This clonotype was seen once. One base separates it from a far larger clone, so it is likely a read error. This chain's CDR3 is CASSGGSSYNEQYF. The CDR3, as DNA: TGTGCCAGCAGTGGAGGGAGCTCCTACAATGAGCAGTACTTC. This rearrangement joins TRBV2 to TRBJ2-5; the D gene is possibly TRBD2 (5 bases). In germline, CDR1 is SNHLY, CDR2 FYNNEI. V gave up 4 bases and J gave up 11 bases, with 20 bases separating them. This CDR3 is 14 amino acids long.

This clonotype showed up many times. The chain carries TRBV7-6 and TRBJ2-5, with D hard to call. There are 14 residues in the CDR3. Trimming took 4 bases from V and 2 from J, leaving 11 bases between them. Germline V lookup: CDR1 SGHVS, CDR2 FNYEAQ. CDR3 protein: CASSSLQQQETQYF. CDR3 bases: TGTGCCAGCAGCTCCCTACAGCAACAAGAGACCCAGTACTTC. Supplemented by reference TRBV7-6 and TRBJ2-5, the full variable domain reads GAGVSQSPRYKVTKRGQDVALRCDPISGHVSLYWYRQALGQGPEFLTYFNYEAQQDKSGLPNDRFSAERPEGSISTLTIQRTEQRDSAMYRCASSSLQQQETQYFGPGTRLLVL.

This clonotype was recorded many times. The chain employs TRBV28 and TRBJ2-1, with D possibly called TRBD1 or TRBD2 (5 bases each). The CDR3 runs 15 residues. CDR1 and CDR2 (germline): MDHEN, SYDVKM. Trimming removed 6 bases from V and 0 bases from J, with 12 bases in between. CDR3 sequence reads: CASSQTAVSYNEQFF. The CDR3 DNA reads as TGTGCCAGCAGCCAGACAGCGGTCTCCTACAATGAGCAGTTCTTC.

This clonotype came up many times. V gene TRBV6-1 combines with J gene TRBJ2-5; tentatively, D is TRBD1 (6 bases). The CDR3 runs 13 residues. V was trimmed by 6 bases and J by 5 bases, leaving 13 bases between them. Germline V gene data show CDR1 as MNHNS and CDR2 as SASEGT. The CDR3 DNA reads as TGTGCCAGCAGAAGGTTGGGGGCGGAGACCCAGTACTTC. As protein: CASRRLGAETQYF.

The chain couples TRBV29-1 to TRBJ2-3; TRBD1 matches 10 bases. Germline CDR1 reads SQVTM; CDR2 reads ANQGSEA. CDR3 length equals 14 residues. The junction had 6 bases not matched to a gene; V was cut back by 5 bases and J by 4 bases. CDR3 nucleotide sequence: TGCAGCGTTTCCCGGGACAGGGGCCCAGATACGCAGTATTTT. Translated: CSVSRDRGPDTQYF.

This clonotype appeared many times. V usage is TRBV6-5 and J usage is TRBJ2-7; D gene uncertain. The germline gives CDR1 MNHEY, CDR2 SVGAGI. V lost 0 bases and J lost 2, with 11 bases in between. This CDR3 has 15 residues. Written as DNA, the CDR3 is TGTGCCAGCAGTTACTCGTCTGCCGGAGCCTACGAGCAGTACTTC. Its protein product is CASSYSSAGAYEQYF.

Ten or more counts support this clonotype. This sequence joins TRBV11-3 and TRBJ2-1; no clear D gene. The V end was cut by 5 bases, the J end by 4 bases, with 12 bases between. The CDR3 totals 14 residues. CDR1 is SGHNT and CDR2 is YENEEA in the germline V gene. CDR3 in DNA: TGTGCCAGCAGCGCTTGGACCTCTTACAATGAGCAGTTCTTC. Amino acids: CASSAWTSYNEQFF.

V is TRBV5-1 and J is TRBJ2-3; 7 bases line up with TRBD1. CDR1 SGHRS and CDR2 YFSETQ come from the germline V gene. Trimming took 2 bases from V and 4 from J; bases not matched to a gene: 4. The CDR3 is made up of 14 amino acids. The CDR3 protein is CASSFEGAADTQYF. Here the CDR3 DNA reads TGCGCCAGCAGCTTCGAGGGGGCCGCAGATACGCAGTATTTT.

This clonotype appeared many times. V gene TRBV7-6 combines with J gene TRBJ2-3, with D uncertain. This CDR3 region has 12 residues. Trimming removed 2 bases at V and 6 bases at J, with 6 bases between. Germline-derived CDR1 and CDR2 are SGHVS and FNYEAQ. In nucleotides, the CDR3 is TGTGCCAGCAGCTTAAACCCTGATACGCAGTATTTT. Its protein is CASSLNPDTQYF.

The CDR3 nucleotides read TGTGCCAGTAGTATCTCCCCGGCCTCCTACGAGCAGTACTTC. Translated, it gives CASSISPASYEQYF. V is TRBV19 and J is TRBJ2-7; D not resolved. The CDR3 loop spans 14 amino acids. V was trimmed by 3 bases and J by 0 bases, leaving 9 bases between them. From germline, CDR1 is LNHDA and CDR2 SQIVND (reference sequence).

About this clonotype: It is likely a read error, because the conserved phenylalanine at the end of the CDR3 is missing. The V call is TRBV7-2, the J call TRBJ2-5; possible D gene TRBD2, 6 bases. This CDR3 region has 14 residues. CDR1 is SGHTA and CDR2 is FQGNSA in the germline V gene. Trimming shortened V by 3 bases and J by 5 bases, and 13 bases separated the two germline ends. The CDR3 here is CASSFPGAVETQYL. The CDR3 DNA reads TGTGCCAGCAGCTTCCCGGGAGCGGTTGAGACCCAGTACCTC.

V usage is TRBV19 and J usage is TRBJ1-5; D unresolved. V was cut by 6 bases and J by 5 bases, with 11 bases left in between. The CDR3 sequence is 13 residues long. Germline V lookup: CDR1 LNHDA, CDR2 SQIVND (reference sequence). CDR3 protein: CASSTYTDQPQHF. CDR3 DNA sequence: TGTGCCAGTAGCACTTATACAGATCAGCCCCAGCATTTT. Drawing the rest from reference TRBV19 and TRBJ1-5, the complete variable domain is DGGITQSPKYLFRKEGQNVTLSCEQNLNHDAMYWYRQDPGQGLRLIYYSQIVNDFQKGDIAEGYSVSREKKESFPLTVTSAQKNPTAFYLCASSTYTDQPQHFGDGTRLSIL.

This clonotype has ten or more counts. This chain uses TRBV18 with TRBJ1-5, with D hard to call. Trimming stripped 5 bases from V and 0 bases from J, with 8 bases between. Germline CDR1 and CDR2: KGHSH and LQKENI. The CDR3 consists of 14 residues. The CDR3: CASSATDSNQPQHF. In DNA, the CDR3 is TGTGCCAGCTCAGCGACTGATAGCAATCAGCCCCAGCATTTT.

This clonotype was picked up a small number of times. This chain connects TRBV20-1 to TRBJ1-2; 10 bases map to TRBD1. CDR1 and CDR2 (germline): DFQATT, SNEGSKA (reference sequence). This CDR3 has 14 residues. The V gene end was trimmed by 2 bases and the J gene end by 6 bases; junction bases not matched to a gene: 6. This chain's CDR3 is CSARQTGGEDGYTF. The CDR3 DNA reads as TGCAGTGCTAGACAGACAGGGGGCGAAGATGGCTACACCTTC.

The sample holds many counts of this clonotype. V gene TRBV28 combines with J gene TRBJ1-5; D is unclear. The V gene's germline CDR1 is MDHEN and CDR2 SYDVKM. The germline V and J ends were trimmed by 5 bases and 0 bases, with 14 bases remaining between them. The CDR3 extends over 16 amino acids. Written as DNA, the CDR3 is TGTGCCAGCAGTCGGATCACCTCATATAGCAATCAGCCCCAGCATTTT. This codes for CASSRITSYSNQPQHF.

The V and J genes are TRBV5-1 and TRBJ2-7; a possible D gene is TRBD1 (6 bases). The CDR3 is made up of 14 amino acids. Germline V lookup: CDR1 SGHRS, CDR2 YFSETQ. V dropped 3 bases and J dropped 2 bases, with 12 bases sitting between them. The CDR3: CASSSHRVPYEQYF. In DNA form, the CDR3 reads TGCGCCAGCAGCTCGCACAGGGTACCCTACGAGCAGTACTTC.

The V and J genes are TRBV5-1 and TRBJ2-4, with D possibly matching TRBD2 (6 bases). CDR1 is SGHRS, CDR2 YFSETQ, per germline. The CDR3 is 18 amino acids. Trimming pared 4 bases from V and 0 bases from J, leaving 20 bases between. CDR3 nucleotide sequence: TGCGCCAGCAGCCTGCGGGGTGACATCAACGTAGCCAAAAACATTCAGTACTTC. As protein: CASSLRGDINVAKNIQYF.

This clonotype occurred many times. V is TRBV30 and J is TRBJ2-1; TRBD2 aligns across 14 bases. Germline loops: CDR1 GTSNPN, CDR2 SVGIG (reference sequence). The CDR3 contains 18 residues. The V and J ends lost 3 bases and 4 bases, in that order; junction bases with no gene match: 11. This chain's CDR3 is CAWRDGWTSGRTYNEQFF. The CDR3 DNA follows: TGTGCCTGGAGAGATGGTTGGACTAGCGGGAGGACATACAATGAGCAGTTCTTC. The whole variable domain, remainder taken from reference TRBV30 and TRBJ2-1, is SQTIHQWPATLVQPVGSPLSLECTVEGTSNPNLYWYRQAAGRGLQLLFYSVGIGQISSEVPQNLSASRPQDRQFILSSKKLLLSDSGFYLCAWRDGWTSGRTYNEQFFGPGTRLTVL.

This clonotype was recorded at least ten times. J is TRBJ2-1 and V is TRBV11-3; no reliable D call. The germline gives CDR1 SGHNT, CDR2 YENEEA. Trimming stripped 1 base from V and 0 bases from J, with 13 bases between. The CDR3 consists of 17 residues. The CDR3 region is CASSLAFSRSSYNEQFF. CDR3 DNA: TGTGCCAGCAGCTTAGCCTTTAGCCGTAGCTCCTACAATGAGCAGTTCTTC. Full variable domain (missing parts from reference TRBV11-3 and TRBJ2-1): EAGVVQSPRYKIIEKKQPVAFWCNPISGHNTLYWYLQNLGQGPELLIRYENEEAVDDSQLPKDRFSAERLKGVDSTLKIQPAELGDSAVYLCASSLAFSRSSYNEQFFGPGTRLTVL.

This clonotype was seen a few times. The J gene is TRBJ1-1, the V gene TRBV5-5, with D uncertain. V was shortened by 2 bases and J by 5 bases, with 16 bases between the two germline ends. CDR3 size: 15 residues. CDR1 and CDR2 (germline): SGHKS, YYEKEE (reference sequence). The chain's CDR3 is CASSLALGRATEAFF. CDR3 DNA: TGTGCCAGCAGCTTAGCGCTGGGCCGAGCGACTGAAGCTTTCTTT.

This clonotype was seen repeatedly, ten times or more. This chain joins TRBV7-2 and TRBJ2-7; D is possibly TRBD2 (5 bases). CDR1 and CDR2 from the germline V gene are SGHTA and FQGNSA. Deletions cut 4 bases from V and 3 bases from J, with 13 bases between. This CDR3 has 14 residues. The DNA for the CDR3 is TGTGCCAGCAGCTCCTCCGGGGTCAACTACGAGCAGTACTTC. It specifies CASSSSGVNYEQYF.

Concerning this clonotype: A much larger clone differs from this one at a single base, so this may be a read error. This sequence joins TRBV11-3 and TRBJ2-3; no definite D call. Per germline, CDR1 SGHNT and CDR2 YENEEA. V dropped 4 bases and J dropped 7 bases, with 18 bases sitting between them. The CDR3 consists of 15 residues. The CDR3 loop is CASSSEAGFKHTQYF. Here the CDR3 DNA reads TGTGCCAGCAGCTCAGAAGCTGGGTTTAAACATACGCAGTATTTT.

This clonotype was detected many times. This CDR3 is CASTGGLSYEQYF. CDR3 sequence (DNA): TGTGCCAGCACCGGGGGGCTGAGCTACGAGCAGTACTTC. This chain connects TRBV12-3 or TRBV12-4 to TRBJ2-7; D possibly corresponds to TRBD2 (7 bases). V was trimmed by 7 bases and J by 3 bases, leaving 13 bases between them. There are 13 residues in the CDR3.

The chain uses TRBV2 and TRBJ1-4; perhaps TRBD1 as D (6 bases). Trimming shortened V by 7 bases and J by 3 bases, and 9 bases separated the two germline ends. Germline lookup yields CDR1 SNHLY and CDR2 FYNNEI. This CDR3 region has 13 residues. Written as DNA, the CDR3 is TGTGCCAGCATAAGGACAGCTAATGAAAAACTGTTTTTT. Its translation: CASIRTANEKLFF.

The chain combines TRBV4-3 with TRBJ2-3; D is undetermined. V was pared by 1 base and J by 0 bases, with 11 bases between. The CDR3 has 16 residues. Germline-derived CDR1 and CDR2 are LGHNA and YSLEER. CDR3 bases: TGCGCCAGCAGCCAAGTTTTATCTTCTAGCACAGATACGCAGTATTTT. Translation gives CASSQVLSSSTDTQYF.

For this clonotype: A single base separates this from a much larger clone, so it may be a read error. The DNA for the CDR3 is TGTGCCAGCTCGCAGGACAGGGCGGTCTCTGGAAACACCATACATTTT. As protein: CASSQDRAVSGNTIHF. This chain links TRBV18 with TRBJ1-3; TRBD1 aligns across 8 bases. Germline lookup yields CDR1 KGHSH and CDR2 LQKENI. The length of the CDR3 is 16 residues.

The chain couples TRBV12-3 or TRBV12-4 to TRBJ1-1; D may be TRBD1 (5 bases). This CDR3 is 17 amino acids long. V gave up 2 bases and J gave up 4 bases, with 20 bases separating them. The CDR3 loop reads CASSLWVGHSRGTEAFF. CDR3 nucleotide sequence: TGTGCCAGCAGTTTATGGGTCGGACATTCTCGGGGCACTGAAGCTTTCTTT.

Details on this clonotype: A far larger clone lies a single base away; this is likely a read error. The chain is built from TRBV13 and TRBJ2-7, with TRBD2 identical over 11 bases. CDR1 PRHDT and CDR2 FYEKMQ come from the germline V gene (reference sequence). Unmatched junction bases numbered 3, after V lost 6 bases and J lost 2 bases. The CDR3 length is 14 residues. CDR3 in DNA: TGTGCCAGCAGACAGGGACTAGCGGCCTACGAGCAGTACTTC. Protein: CASRQGLAAYEQYF.